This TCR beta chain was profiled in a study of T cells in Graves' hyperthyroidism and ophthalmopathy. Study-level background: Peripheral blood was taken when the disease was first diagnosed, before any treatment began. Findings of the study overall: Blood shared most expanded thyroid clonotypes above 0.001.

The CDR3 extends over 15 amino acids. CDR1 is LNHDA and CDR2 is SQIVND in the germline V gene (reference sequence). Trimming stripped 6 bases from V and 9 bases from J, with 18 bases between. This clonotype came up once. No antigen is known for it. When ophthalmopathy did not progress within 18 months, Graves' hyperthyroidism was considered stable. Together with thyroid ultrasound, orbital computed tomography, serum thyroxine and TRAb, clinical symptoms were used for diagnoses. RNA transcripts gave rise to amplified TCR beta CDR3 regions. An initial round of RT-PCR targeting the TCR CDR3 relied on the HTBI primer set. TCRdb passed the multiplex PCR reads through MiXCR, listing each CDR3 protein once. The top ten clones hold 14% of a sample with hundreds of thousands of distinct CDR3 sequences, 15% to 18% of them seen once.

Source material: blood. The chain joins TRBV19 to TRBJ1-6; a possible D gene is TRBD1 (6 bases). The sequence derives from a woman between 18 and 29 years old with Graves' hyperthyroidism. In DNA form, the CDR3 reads TGTGCCAGTAGCGCTCCCGCAGGGGTAGGTTCACCCCTCCACTTT. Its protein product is CASSAPAGVGSPLHF.